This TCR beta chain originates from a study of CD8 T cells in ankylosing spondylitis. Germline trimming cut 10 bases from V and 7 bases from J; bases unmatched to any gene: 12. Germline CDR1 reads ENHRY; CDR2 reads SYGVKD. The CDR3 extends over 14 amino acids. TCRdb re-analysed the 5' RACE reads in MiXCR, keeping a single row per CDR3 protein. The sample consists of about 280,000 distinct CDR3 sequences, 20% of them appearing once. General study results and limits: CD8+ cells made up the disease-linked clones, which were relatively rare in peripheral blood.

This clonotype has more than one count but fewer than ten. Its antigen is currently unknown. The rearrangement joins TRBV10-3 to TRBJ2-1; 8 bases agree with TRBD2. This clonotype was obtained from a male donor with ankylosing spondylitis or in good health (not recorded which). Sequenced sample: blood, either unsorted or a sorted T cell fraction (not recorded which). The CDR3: CATQAGASRNEQFF. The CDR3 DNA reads TGTGCCACCCAAGCGGGAGCGAGCAGAAATGAGCAGTTCTTC.